This TCR beta chain was identified during a study of T cell responses to AZD1222 COVID-19 vaccine. About this clone itself: Its matching antigen is unknown.

The CDR3 loop spans 15 amino acids. Germline V gives CDR1 SGHNT, CDR2 YYREEE (reference sequence). The V and J ends lost 2 bases and 0 bases respectively, with 11 bases between them. Study results and limitations: Possibly, clonal diversity was underestimated; donors were largely white British and included more females.

TCRdb keeps only in-frame clones here, not all; method: immunoSEQ multiplex PCR. The sample yields 70,000 to 95,000 clones, more than 70% seen once. The chain carries TRBV5-4 and TRBJ1-1; D is perhaps TRBD1 (5 bases). The sequences come from peripheral blood, collected 28 days after the second AZD1222 dose. The TCR comes from an adult who received the AZD1222 COVID-19 vaccine. CDR3 DNA sequence: TGTGCCAGCAGCTTTCAGGCGGGGGTGAACACTGAAGCTTTCTTT. Translating gives CASSFQAGVNTEAFF.